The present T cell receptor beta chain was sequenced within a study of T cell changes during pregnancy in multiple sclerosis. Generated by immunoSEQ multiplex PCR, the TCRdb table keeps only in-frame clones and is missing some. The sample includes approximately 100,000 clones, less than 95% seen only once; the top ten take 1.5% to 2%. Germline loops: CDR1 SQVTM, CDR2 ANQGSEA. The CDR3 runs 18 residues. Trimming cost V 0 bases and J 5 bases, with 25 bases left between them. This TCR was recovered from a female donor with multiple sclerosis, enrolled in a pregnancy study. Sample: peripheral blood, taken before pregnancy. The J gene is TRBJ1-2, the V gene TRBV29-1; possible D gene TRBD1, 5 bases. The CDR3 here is CSVEEGLGGSRPVYGYTF. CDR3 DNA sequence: TGCAGCGTTGAAGAGGGTCTCGGGGGATCCCGTCCCGTTTATGGCTACACCTTC.